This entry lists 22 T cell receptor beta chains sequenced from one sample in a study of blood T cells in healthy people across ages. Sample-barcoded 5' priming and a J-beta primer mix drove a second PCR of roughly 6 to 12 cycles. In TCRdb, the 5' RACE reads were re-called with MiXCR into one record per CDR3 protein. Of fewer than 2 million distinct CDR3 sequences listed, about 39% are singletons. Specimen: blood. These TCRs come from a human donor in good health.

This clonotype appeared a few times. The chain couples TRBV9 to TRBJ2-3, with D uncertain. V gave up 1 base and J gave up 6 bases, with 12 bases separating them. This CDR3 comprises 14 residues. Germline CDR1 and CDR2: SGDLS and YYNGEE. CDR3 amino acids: CASSVTLIGDTQYF. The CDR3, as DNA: TGTGCCAGCAGCGTAACCTTGATCGGGGATACGCAGTATTTT.

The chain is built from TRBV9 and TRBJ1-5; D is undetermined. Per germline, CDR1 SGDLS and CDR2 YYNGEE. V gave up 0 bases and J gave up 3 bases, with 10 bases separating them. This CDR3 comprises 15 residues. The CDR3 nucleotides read TGTGCCAGCAGCGTAGGGTATGGGATCAATCAGCCCCAGCATTTT. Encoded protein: CASSVGYGINQPQHF.

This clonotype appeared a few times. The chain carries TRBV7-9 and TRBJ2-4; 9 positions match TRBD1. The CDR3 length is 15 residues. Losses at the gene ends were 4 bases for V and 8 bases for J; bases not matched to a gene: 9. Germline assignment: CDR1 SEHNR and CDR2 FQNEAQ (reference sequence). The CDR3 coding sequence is TGTGCCAGCAGCTCCGGGACAGGGTTTGGAGACATTCAGTACTTC. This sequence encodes CASSSGTGFGDIQYF.

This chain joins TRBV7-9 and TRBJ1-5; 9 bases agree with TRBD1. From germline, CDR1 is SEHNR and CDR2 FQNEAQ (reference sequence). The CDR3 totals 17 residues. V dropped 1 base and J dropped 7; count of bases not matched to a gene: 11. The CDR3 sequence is CASSLGSETGGGQPQHF. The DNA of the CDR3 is TGTGCCAGCAGCTTAGGATCGGAGACAGGGGGAGGCCAGCCCCAGCATTTT.

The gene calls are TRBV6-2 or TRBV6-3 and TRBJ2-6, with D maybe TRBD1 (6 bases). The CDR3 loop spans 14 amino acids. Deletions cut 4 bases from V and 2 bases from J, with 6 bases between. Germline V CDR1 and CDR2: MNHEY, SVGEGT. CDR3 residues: CASSWGPGANVLTF. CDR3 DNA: TGTGCCAGCAGTTGGGGGCCTGGGGCCAACGTCCTGACTTTC.

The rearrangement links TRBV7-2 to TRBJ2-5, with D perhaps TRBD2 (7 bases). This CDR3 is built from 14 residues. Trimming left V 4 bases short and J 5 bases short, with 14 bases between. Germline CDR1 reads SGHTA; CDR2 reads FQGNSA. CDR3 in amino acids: CASSWGGARETQYF. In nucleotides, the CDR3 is TGTGCCAGCAGCTGGGGGGGGGCGAGGGAGACCCAGTACTTC.

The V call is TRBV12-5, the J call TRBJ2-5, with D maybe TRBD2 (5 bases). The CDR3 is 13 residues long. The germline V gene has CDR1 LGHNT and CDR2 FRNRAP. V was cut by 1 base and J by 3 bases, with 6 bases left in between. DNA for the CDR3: TGTGCTAGTGGTTTGGGGGGAGAAGAGACCCAGTACTTC. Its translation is CASGLGGEETQYF.

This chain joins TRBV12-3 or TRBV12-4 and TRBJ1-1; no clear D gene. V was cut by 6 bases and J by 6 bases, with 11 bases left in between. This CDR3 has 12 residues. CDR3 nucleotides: TGTGCCAGCAGCCTAGGAGATCCTGAAGCTTTCTTT. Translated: CASSLGDPEAFF.

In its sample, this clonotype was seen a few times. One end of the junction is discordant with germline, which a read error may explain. The CDR3 region is CACSYSGSYEQYF. CDR3 coding DNA: TGTGCCTGCAGTTACTCAGGGAGCTACGAGCAGTACTTC. The chain has TRBV6-5 and TRBJ2-7; possibly TRBD1 or TRBD2 for D (5 bases each). The CDR3 totals 13 residues. Looked up from germline, CDR1 is MNHEY and CDR2 is SVGAGI.

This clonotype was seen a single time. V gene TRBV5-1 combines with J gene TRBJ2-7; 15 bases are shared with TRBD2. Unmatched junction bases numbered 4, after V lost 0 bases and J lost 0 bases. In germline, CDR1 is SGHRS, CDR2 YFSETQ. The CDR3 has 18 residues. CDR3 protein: CASSLGTSGGAFSYEQYF. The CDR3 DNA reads TGCGCCAGCAGCTTGGGGACTAGCGGGGGGGCTTTCTCCTACGAGCAGTACTTC.

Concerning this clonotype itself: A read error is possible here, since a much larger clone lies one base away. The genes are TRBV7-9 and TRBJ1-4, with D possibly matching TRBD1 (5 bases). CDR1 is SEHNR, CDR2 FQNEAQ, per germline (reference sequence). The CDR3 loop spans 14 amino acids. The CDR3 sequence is CASSLGGFREKRFF. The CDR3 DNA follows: TGTGCCAGCAGCTTAGGAGGCTTCAGGGAAAAACGGTTTTTT.

CDR3 bases: TGTGCCAGCAGTTACGGGTTCGGGTACGAGCAGTACTTC. Amino acids: CASSYGFGYEQYF. The V call is TRBV6-6, the J call TRBJ2-4; D gene ambiguous. The J call may be wrong; the DNA end is better matched by TRBJ2-7. CDR3 length equals 13 residues. Germline CDR1 MNHNY, CDR2 SVGAGI (reference sequence).

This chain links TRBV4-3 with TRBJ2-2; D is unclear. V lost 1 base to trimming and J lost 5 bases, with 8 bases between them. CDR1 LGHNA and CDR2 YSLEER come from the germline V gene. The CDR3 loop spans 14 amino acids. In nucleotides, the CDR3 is TGCGCCAGCAGCCAAGTAGTCCAGACCGGGGAGCTGTTTTTT. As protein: CASSQVVQTGELFF.

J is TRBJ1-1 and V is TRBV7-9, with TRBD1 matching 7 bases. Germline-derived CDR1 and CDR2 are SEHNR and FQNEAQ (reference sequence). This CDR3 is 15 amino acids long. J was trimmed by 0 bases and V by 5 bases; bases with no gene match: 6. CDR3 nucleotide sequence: TGTGCCAGCAGCGGAGACAGGGACATGAACACTGAAGCTTTCTTT. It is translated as CASSGDRDMNTEAFF.

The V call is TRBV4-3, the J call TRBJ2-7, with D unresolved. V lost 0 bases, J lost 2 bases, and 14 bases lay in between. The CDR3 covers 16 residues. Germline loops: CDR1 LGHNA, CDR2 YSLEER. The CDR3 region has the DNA TGCGCCAGCAGCCAAGATTTACTTTCGAATACCTACGAGCAGTACTTC. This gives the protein CASSQDLLSNTYEQYF.

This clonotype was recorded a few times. CDR3 loop: CATSDSLRRGGTDTQYF. Here the CDR3 DNA reads TGTGCCACCAGTGATTCCCTGAGGAGAGGAGGCACAGATACGCAGTATTTT. The chain combines TRBV24-1 with TRBJ2-3; D is ambiguous. Germline V gene data show CDR1 as KGHDR and CDR2 as SFDVKD. This CDR3 has 17 amino acids. V was shortened by 2 bases and J by 1 base, with 15 bases between the two germline ends.

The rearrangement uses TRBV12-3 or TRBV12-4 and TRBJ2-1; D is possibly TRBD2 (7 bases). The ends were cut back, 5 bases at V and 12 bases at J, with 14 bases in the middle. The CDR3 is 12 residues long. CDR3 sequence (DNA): TGTGCCAGCAGTCAAGGGGGGGCTGGGCAGTTCTTC. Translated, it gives CASSQGGAGQFF.

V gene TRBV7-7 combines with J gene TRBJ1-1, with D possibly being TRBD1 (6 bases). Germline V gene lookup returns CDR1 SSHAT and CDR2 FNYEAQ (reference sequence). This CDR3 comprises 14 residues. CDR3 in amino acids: CASGEGQQNTEAFF. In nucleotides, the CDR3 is TGTGCTAGCGGGGAAGGACAGCAAAACACTGAAGCTTTCTTT. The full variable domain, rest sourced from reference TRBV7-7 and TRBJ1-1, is GAGVSQSPRYKVTKRGQDVTLRCDPISSHATLYWYQQALGQGPEFLTYFNYEAQPDKSGLPSDRFSAERPEGSISTLTIQRTEQRDSAMYRCASGEGQQNTEAFFGQGTRLTVV.

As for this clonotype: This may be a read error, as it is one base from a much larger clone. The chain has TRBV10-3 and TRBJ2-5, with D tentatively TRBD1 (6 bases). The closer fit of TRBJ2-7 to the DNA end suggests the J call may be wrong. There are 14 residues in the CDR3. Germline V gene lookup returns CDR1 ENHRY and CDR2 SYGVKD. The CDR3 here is CAIRDQGTRYEQYF. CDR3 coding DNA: TGTGCCATCAGGGACCAGGGGACGCGCTACGAGCAGTACTTC.

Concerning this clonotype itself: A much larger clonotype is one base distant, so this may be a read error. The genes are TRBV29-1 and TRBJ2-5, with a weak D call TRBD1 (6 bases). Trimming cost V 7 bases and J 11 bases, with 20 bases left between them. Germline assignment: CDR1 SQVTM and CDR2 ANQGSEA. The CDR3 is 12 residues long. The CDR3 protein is CSEGVSYNEQYF. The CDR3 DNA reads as TGCAGCGAGGGGGTATCCTACAATGAGCAGTACTTC.

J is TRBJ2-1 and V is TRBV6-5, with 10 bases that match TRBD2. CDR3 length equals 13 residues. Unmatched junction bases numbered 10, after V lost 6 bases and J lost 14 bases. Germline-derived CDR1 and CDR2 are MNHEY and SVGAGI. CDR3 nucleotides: TGTGCCAGCAGGCGTAGCGGGGGGTTTTCTAAGTTCTTC. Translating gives CASRRSGGFSKFF.

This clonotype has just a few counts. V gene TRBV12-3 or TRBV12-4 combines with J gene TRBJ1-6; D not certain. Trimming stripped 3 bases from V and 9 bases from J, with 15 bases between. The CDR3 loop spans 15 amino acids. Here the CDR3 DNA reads TGTGCCAGCAGTTTCTCCGCCAGGTCGGGTTCACCCCTCCACTTT. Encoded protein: CASSFSARSGSPLHF.